These T cell receptor beta chains were read from a single sample in a study of a mutant IDH1 vaccine in newly diagnosed glioma. The data were produced by immunoSEQ multiplex PCR, yet TCRdb's version contains in-frame clones alone and is incomplete. Of over 40,000 clones in the sample, approximately 81% were seen once. Their target antigens are unknown. The sample here was PBMCs, taken from a glioma patient whose treatment included an IDH1 peptide vaccine. These receptors were collected from a woman in her forties with glioma. Some clones in this sample may be carry-over from other donors' samples. Both conserved end residues are part of each CDR3. D genes are given only for firm matches. Size tells how often a clone was seen (once, few, many) or the class of an expanded clone, and some rows leave it out.

j_gene,v_gene,len,d_gene,abundance,CDR3nt,CDR3aa
TRBJ1-5,TRBV28,13,-,once,TGTGCCAGCAGTACACGGTTGGATCAGCCCCAGCATTTT,CASSTRLDQPQHF
TRBJ2-5,TRBV9,13,-,-,TGTGCCAGCAGCTTTGGGGGGCAAGAGACCCAGTACTTC,CASSFGGQETQYF
TRBJ1-1,TRBV6-5,11,-,-,TGTGCCAGCAGCTCGGACGGTGAAGCTTTCTTT,CASSSDGEAFF
TRBJ2-5,TRBV6-5,15,TRBD2,-,TGTGCCAGCAGCCGCGGGGGACTCGGGGGAGAGACCCAGTACTTC,CASSRGGLGGETQYF
TRBJ1-2,TRBV4-2,14,TRBD1,few,TGTGCCAGCAGCCCACCGGGACAGCTCTATGGCTACACCTTC,CASSPPGQLYGYTF
TRBJ2-6,TRBV5-4,17,-,-,TGTGCCAGCAGCTCGTCGATAGCGGACTCTGGGGCCAACGTCCTGACTTTC,CASSSSIADSGANVLTF
TRBJ2-2,TRBV27,15,TRBD1,few,TGTGCCAGCAGTTCCGGGACAGCCCCCACCGGGGAGCTGTTTTTT,CASSSGTAPTGELFF
TRBJ2-2,TRBV6-5,16,-,-,TGTGCCAGCAGTTACACATTGATGGGGATGGCCGGGGAGCTGTTTTTT,CASSYTLMGMAGELFF
TRBJ1-1,TRBV9,13,-,once,TGTGCCAGCAGCTCGCCAGAGGACACTGAAGCTTTCTTT,CASSSPEDTEAFF
TRBJ2-3,TRBV2,14,-,-,TGTGCCAGCAGGACTTCTCCTAGCACAGATACGCAGTATTTT,CASRTSPSTDTQYF
TRBJ2-1,TRBV9,12,TRBD2,-,TGTGCCAGCCGAAGCGGGGGGCCCGAGCAGTTCTTC,CASRSGGPEQFF
TRBJ2-5,TRBV4-2,14,-,-,TGTGCCAGCAGCCAGGGGGGGCCGACCGAGACCCAGTACTTC,CASSQGGPTETQYF
TRBJ1-2,TRBV9,15,-,-,TGTGCCAGCAGCCTCGGGCTAGACAGTAACTATGGCTACACCTTC,CASSLGLDSNYGYTF
TRBJ1-5,TRBV7-9,15,TRBD1,-,TGTGCCAGCAGCCGTACAGGGGAATTCGATCAGCCCCAGCATTTT,CASSRTGEFDQPQHF
TRBJ2-7,TRBV10-3,15,-,-,TGTGCCATCAGTGAGTCGAGACAGTCAACCTACGAGCAGTACTTC,CAISESRQSTYEQYF
TRBJ2-5,TRBV18,15,-,-,TGTGCCAGCTCACCCCGGGCCTCCTCCCTAGAGACCCAGTACTTC,CASSPRASSLETQYF
TRBJ1-1,TRBV28,12,TRBD1,-,TGTGCCAGCAGTCCGCGGACAGGGGTGGCTTTCTTT,CASSPRTGVAFF
TRBJ2-7,TRBV4-2,16,TRBD2,medium-sized,TGTGCCAGCAGCCCCGGGACTAGCGGGGGGGCGGACGAGCAGTACTTC,CASSPGTSGGADEQYF
TRBJ1-3,TRBV20-1,11,-,-,TGCAGTGCTAGAGAGGGGGGAACCATATATTTT,CSAREGGTIYF
TRBJ2-6,TRBV28,14,-,-,TGTGCCAGCTCGGGGGTCTCTGGGGCCAACGTCCTGACTTTC,CASSGVSGANVLTF
TRBJ1-5,TRBV2,15,-,few,TGTGCCAGCAGTGAATGGGCAGGGACAAATCAGCCCCAGCATTTT,CASSEWAGTNQPQHF
TRBJ1-4,TRBV28,17,TRBD1,-,TGTGCCAGCAGTTCATCGGGACAGGGGGATCGGAATGAAAAACTGTTTTTT,CASSSSGQGDRNEKLFF
TRBJ2-5,TRBV5-1,16,TRBD1,-,TGCGCCAGCAGCTTGGGACAGGGGGTCCGGCAAGAGACCCAGTACTTC,CASSLGQGVRQETQYF
TRBJ2-3,TRBV9,14,-,-,TGTGCCAGCAGCGCGCTCCTAACAGGAGATACGCAGTATTTT,CASSALLTGDTQYF
TRBJ2-3,TRBV7-2,14,-,-,TGTGCCAGCAGCTTAGAGGGGATGAGAGATACGCAGTATTTT,CASSLEGMRDTQYF
TRBJ2-2,TRBV4-1,16,-,-,TGCGCCAGCAGCCAAGGGGGTACAGGGTTCACCGGGGAGCTGTTTTTT,CASSQGGTGFTGELFF
TRBJ2-2,TRBV5-5,14,TRBD1,-,TGTGCCAGCAGCTCCTACAGGGGGACCGGGGAGCTGTTTTTT,CASSSYRGTGELFF
TRBJ1-2,TRBV7-2,16,TRBD1,-,TGTGCCAGCAGCTTACATACAGGGGGCGGAATCTATGGCTACACCTTC,CASSLHTGGGIYGYTF
TRBJ1-1,TRBV6-5,15,-,-,TGTGCCAGCAGTTACAGTCCCGATCCGAACACTGAAGCTTTCTTT,CASSYSPDPNTEAFF